Each of the 22 T cell receptor beta chains below was sequenced from the same sample in a study of CD4+ T cells in melanoma (dated 2022 in TCRdb). The library was produced with the immunoSEQ multiplex PCR assay. TCRdb limited this immuneACCESS table to in-frame rearrangements with V and J called. A share of clones is missing; checked studies link under half to unresolved V genes, and the rest is unexplained. In all, the sample holds 110,000 to 150,000 clones, and 85% to 95% of those were seen once. 1.5% to 1.9% of the sample goes to the ten largest clones. The receptor set was obtained from a human donor with melanoma.

J is TRBJ2-3 and V is TRBV18; 9 positions match TRBD1. The trim removed 3 bases at V and 1 base at J, leaving 2 bases unmatched. Germline V gene sequence: CDR1 KGHSH, CDR2 LQKENI. The CDR3 extends over 15 amino acids. The CDR3 loop reads CASSPRDRGTDTQYF. The CDR3 DNA sequence: TGTGCCAGCTCACCCCGGGACAGGGGCACAGATACGCAGTATTTT. Complete variable domain (other parts from reference TRBV18 and TRBJ2-3): NAGVMQNPRHLVRRRGQEARLRCSPMKGHSHVYWYRQLPEEGLKFMVYLQKENIIDESGMPKERFSAEFPKEGPSILRIQQVVRGDSAAYFCASSPRDRGTDTQYFGPGTRLTVL.

The chain couples TRBV21-1 to TRBJ2-3; no DNA check was done on the table's D call, TRBD1. TRBV21-1 is classified as a pseudogene. The CDR3 is 20 amino acids. As DNA, the CDR3 is TGTGCCAGCAGCAAAGAGCTGCAGGGGGCGAGATGGGAAAGCACAGATACGCAGTATTTT. It is translated as CASSKELQGARWESTDTQYF.

The chain recombines TRBV18 with TRBJ1-2, with 10 bases fitting TRBD1. J gave up 1 base and V 1 base, and 9 bases lay outside the gene matches. This CDR3 comprises 18 residues. Per germline, CDR1 KGHSH and CDR2 LQKENI. CDR3 sequence: CASSPQRQGAKLNYGYTF. The CDR3 nucleotides read TGTGCCAGCTCACCACAGAGACAGGGGGCAAAACTTAACTATGGCTACACCTTC.

This CDR3 reads CASSFNRGSFGYF. The CDR3 DNA reads as TGTGCCAGCAGTTTCAACCGCGGTAGCTTCGGATACTTC. The chain combines TRBV27 with TRBJ2-4; D is undetermined. The germline CDR1 and CDR2 sequences are MNHEY and SMNVEV (reference sequence). Trimming removed 3 bases from V and 16 bases from J, with 19 bases in between. The CDR3 covers 13 residues.

CDR3: CAWSRDTRGEFF. Written as DNA, the CDR3 is TGTGCCTGGAGCAGGGACACGCGTGGTGAGTTCTTC. The chain is built from TRBV30 and TRBJ2-1; D might be TRBD1 (6 bases). CDR1 is GTSNPN, CDR2 SVGIG, per germline (reference sequence). CDR3 length: 12 residues. Trimming took off 3 bases at V and 14 bases at J, with 17 bases between the two ends.

This sequence joins TRBV27 and TRBJ2-1; D is possibly TRBD1 (6 bases). Looked up from germline, CDR1 is MNHEY and CDR2 is SMNVEV (reference sequence). The germline V and J ends were trimmed by 5 bases and 4 bases, with 18 bases remaining between them. The CDR3 runs 16 residues. CDR3 DNA: TGTGCCAGCAGTGGGGGCCCCGGAGCGCTATACAATGAGCAGTTCTTC. It yields the protein CASSGGPGALYNEQFF.

This rearrangement joins TRBV6-5 to TRBJ1-5; tentative D call: TRBD1 (5 bases). V was clipped by 5 bases and J by 7 bases, with 18 bases between them. The CDR3 spans 15 residues. The V gene's germline CDR1 is MNHEY and CDR2 SVGAGI. The CDR3 bases are TGTGCCAGCAGTACGCAGTGGGGCGCGGGCCAGCCCCAGCATTTT. Protein: CASSTQWGAGQPQHF.

This clone was counted once. This chain links TRBV21-1 with TRBJ2-7. TRBV21-1 is given as a pseudogene. CDR3 length equals 15 residues. The CDR3 coding sequence is TGTGCCAGCAGCAATGGGGTGTTCGGGGGCTGCGAGCAGTACTTC. Amino acids: CASSNGVFGGCEQYF.

The chain is built from TRBV2 and TRBJ1-1; tentative D call: TRBD1 (6 bases). The CDR3 runs 15 residues. Trimming took off 7 bases at V and 5 bases at J, with 20 bases between the two ends. Per germline, CDR1 SNHLY and CDR2 FYNNEI. The CDR3 coding sequence is TGTGCCAGCACCGAAGCACAGGGAGGTCAAACTGAAGCTTTCTTT. Protein sequence: CASTEAQGGQTEAFF. Together with reference TRBV2 and TRBJ1-1, the CDR3 gives the full variable domain: EPEVTQTPSHQVTQMGQEVILRCVPISNHLYFYWYRQILGQKVEFLVSFYNNEISEKSEIFDDQFSVERPDGSNFTLKIRSTKLEDSAMYFCASTEAQGGQTEAFFGQGTRLTVV.

The CDR3 DNA sequence: TGCGCCAGCAGCTTGCCACAGGGTAGTGAGCAGTTCTTC. It encodes CASSLPQGSEQFF. The V gene is TRBV5-1, the J gene TRBJ2-1; D is possibly TRBD1 (6 bases). Germline V gene data show CDR1 as SGHRS and CDR2 as YFSETQ. This CDR3 is built from 13 residues. Trimming stripped 1 base from V and 9 bases from J, with 11 bases between.

The chain joins TRBV11-2 to TRBJ1-5; D not resolved. The V end lost 1 base, the J end lost 5 bases, and 6 bases lay between the germline ends. From germline, CDR1 is SGHAT and CDR2 FQNNGV. The CDR3 has 13 residues. The CDR3, as DNA: TGTGCCAGCAGCTTAGCCTCGGATCAGCCCCAGCATTTT. Its protein is CASSLASDQPQHF. Supplemented by reference TRBV11-2 and TRBJ1-5, the full variable domain reads EAGVAQSPRYKIIEKRQSVAFWCNPISGHATLYWYQQILGQGPKLLIQFQNNGVVDDSQLPKDRFSAERLKGVDSTLKIQPAKLEDSAVYLCASSLASDQPQHFGDGTRLSIL.

This chain links TRBV7-3 with TRBJ2-7, with D perhaps assigned TRBD1 or TRBD2 (6 bases each). Trimming stripped 5 bases from V and 6 bases from J, with 23 bases between. This CDR3 is 16 amino acids long. Germline V CDR1 and CDR2: SGHTA, FQGTGA. The CDR3: CASSPAGGGVGGEQYF. The CDR3 region has the DNA TGTGCCAGCAGCCCCGCCGGGGGCGGGGTTGGGGGCGAGCAGTACTTC.

V and J are TRBV19 and TRBJ1-1; maybe TRBD1 (5 bases). Looked up from germline, CDR1 is LNHDA and CDR2 is SQIVND (reference sequence). The germline V and J ends were trimmed by 7 bases and 0 bases, with 9 bases remaining between them. This CDR3 has 13 amino acids. CDR3 coding DNA: TGTGCCAGTAATCGCAGGGTGAACACTGAAGCTTTCTTT. This gives the protein CASNRRVNTEAFF.

The chain combines TRBV19 with TRBJ1-1; no clear D. Trimming removed 7 bases from V and 6 bases from J, with 15 bases in between. The CDR3 covers 13 residues. The germline gives CDR1 LNHDA, CDR2 SQIVND (reference sequence). The DNA for the CDR3 is TGTGCCAGTAAAGTGCAAGGCGCCCCTGAAGCTTTCTTT. Its protein product is CASKVQGAPEAFF.

V is TRBV13 and J is TRBJ2-3; D not resolved. Trimming pared 4 bases from V and 4 bases from J, leaving 6 bases between. The CDR3 consists of 12 residues. Per the germline V gene, CDR1 is PRHDT and CDR2 is FYEKMQ (reference sequence). The CDR3, as DNA: TGTGCCAGCAGCTCGTATCCAGATACGCAGTATTTT. It encodes CASSSYPDTQYF.

The rearrangement joins TRBV10-1 to TRBJ2-1; 10 bases align to TRBD1. The CDR3 runs to 15 residues. Germline CDR1 and CDR2: WNHNN and SYGVQD (reference sequence). With V trimmed by 0 bases and J by 12 bases, 8 bases remained unmatched. CDR3 loop: CASSESRQGARVQFF. The CDR3 nucleotides read TGCGCCAGCAGTGAGTCGAGACAGGGGGCCAGGGTGCAGTTCTTC.

CDR3 DNA sequence: TGCGCCAGCAGTGAGTCGGGTGGCCTAGCGGGTCAAGAGACCCAGTACTTC. Translation: CASSESGGLAGQETQYF. The V and J genes are TRBV10-2 and TRBJ2-5; 8 bases agree with TRBD2. The ends lost 0 bases at V and 2 bases at J; junction bases unmatched: 8. This CDR3 spans 17 amino acids. Germline V gives CDR1 WSHSY, CDR2 SAAADI.

V usage is TRBV5-4 and J usage is TRBJ2-3; TRBD1 is a possible D gene (5 bases). Germline V lookup: CDR1 SGHNT, CDR2 YYREEE (reference sequence). Trimming stripped 5 bases from V and 1 base from J, with 8 bases between. The length of the CDR3 is 13 residues. CDR3 sequence (DNA): TGTGCCAGCAGGGCCAGGGGCACAGATACGCAGTATTTT. This sequence encodes CASRARGTDTQYF.

This clone appeared a single time. This chain connects TRBV5-1 to TRBJ1-2; the D gene is possibly TRBD1 (5 bases). Germline V CDR1 and CDR2: SGHRS, YFSETQ. The CDR3 consists of 14 residues. V was trimmed by 2 bases and J by 4 bases, leaving 12 bases between them. In DNA form, the CDR3 reads TGCGCCAGCAGCTTAGGGGAGGCCACCTATGGCTACACCTTC. Residues: CASSLGEATYGYTF.

As to this clone: A read error may account for a junction end that differs from germline. The rearrangement links TRBV27 to TRBJ2-3; 11 nucleotides line up with TRBD2. Germline assignment: CDR1 MNHEY and CDR2 SMNVEV (reference sequence). The CDR3 totals 13 residues. The CDR3 bases are TGTGCCAGCAGTTCAGAGACTAGCGGGGAGATCACATTT. Its translation: CASSSETSGEITF.

V and J are TRBV5-8 and TRBJ2-2, with 7 bases that match TRBD1. V shed 2 bases, J shed 0 bases, and the junction held 4 bases outside the gene matches. CDR1 SGHTS and CDR2 YDEGEE come from the germline V gene. CDR3 length: 16 residues. In nucleotides, the CDR3 is TGTGCCAGCAGCTTTACCGGGACAGCGAACACCGGGGAGCTGTTTTTT. Residues: CASSFTGTANTGELFF.

V and J are TRBV29-1 and TRBJ1-1, with D tentatively TRBD1 (6 bases). The ends were cut back, 6 bases at V and 1 base at J, with 18 bases in the middle. The CDR3 runs to 15 residues. The germline V gene encodes CDR1 SQVTM and CDR2 ANQGSEA. The CDR3 DNA is TGCAGCGTGAGGAGGACAGTCATATCGAACACTGAAGCTTTCTTT. Translated: CSVRRTVISNTEAFF.